Given below is one TCR beta chain in context. The donors formed part of the roughly 120-subject validation cohort, distinct from the approximately 670-subject first cohort. This sample was included in a study of cytomegalovirus exposure and HLA in healthy donors. TCRdb's table, derived via immunoSEQ multiplex PCR, lists solely in-frame clones and lacks some. Found here are 60,000 to 80,000 clones, 85% of them singletons; the top ten hold around 3%. The sample comprised PBMCs. This sequence was found in a man between 25 and 39 years old in good health and CMV-seronegative.

Here the CDR3 DNA reads TGTGCCAGCAGCTTAAAGTTCAGGGATGAGACCCAGTACTTC. It codes for CASSLKFRDETQYF. The J gene is TRBJ2-5, the V gene TRBV7-2, with D perhaps TRBD1 (5 bases). Trimming pared 2 bases from V and 5 bases from J, leaving 12 bases between. Germline-derived CDR1 and CDR2 are SGHTA and FQGNSA. This CDR3 region has 14 residues.